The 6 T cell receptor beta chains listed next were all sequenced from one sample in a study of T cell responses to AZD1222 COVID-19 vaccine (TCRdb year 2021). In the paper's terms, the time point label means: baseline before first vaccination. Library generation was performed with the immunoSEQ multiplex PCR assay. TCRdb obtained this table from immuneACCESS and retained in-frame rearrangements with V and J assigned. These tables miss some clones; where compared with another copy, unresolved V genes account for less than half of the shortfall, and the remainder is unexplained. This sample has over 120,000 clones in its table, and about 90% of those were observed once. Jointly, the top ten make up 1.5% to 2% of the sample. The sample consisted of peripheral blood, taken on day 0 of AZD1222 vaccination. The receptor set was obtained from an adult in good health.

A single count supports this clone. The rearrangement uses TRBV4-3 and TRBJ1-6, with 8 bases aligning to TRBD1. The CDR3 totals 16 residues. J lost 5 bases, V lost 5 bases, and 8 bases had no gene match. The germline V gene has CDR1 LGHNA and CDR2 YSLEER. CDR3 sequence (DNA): TGCGCCAGCAGCGGTCAGGGGGCCTTTGATAATTCACCCCTCCACTTT. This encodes CASSGQGAFDNSPLHF.

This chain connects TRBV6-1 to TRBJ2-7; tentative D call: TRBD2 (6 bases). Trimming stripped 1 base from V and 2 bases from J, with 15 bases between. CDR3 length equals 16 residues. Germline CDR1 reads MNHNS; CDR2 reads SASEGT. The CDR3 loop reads CASSEGGGFGAYEQYF. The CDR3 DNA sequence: TGTGCCAGCAGTGAAGGTGGGGGGTTTGGAGCCTACGAGCAGTACTTC.

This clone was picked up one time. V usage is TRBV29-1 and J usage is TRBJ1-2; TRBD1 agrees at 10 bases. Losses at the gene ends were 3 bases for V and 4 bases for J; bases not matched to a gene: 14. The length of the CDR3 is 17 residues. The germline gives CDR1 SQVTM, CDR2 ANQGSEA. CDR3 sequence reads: CSVDGFSGQGIPYGYTF. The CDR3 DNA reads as TGCAGCGTTGATGGGTTTTCGGGACAGGGGATCCCCTATGGCTACACCTTC.

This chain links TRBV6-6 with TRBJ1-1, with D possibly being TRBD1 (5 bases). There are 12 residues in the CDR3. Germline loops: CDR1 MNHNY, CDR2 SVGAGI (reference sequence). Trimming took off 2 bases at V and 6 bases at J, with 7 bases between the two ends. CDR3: CASSYRGAEAFF. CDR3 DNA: TGTGCCAGCAGTTACCGGGGCGCTGAAGCTTTCTTT.

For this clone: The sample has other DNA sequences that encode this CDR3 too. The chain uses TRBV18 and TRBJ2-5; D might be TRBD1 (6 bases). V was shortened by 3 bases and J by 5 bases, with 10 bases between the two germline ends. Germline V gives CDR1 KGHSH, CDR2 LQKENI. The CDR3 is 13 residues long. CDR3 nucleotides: TGTGCCAGCTCACCTGGCAGGGGTGAGACCCAGTACTTC. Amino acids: CASSPGRGETQYF.

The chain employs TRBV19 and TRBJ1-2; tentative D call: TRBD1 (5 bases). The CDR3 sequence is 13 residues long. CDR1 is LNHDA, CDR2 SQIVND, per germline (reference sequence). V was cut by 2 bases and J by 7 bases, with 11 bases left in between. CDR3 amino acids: CASSIKVGPGYTF. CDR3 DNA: TGTGCCAGTAGTATAAAGGTGGGACCTGGCTACACCTTC.